Below, 17 T cell receptor beta chains from the same sample are listed, as sequenced in a study of identical twins. TCRdb passed the 5' RACE reads through MiXCR, listing each CDR3 protein once. In the table there are around 1.7 million distinct CDR3 sequences, under 35% of which are singletons. Sequencing was performed on cord blood. These receptor sequences come from a newborn girl in good health.

This clonotype was picked up one time. The genes are TRBV4-2 and TRBJ1-1; possible D gene TRBD1, 5 bases. The germline V gene has CDR1 LGHNA and CDR2 YNFKEQ. The CDR3 loop spans 15 amino acids. V lost 0 bases and J 6 bases, leaving 14 bases between the germline ends. The CDR3: CASSQESRVGAEAFF. DNA of the CDR3: TGTGCCAGCAGCCAAGAAAGCAGGGTCGGGGCTGAAGCTTTCTTT.

This chain uses TRBV15 with TRBJ1-1; tentative D call: TRBD1 (5 bases). V was shortened by 5 bases and J by 1 base, with 8 bases between the two germline ends. This CDR3 is built from 13 residues. CDR1 is LNHNV, CDR2 YYDKDF, per germline (reference sequence). The CDR3: CATSGGQNTEAFF. CDR3 in DNA: TGTGCCACCAGCGGTGGACAGAACACTGAAGCTTTCTTT.

The chain recombines TRBV10-3 with TRBJ2-3; possibly TRBD1 for D (6 bases). Germline lookup yields CDR1 ENHRY and CDR2 SYGVKD. Trimming removed 6 bases at V and 6 bases at J, with 19 bases between. CDR3 length: 15 residues. CDR3 nucleotides: TGTGCCATCAGGACCCGGGACACCACCGGGGATACGCAGTATTTT. Translation gives CAIRTRDTTGDTQYF.

V gene TRBV20-1 combines with J gene TRBJ2-4; D unresolved. The J call is in doubt because the DNA end fits TRBJ2-5 better. CDR1 DFQATT and CDR2 SNEGSKA come from the germline V gene (reference sequence). This CDR3 is 15 amino acids long. The CDR3 DNA sequence: TGCAGTGCTAGAGCCCCCCAAGGGAACCAAGAGACCCAGTACTTC. Protein sequence: CSARAPQGNQETQYF.

The V gene is TRBV3-1, the J gene TRBJ2-7, with D tentatively TRBD1 (6 bases). The CDR3 extends over 16 amino acids. Germline loops: CDR1 LGHDT, CDR2 YNNKEL (reference sequence). V shed 1 base and J shed 7 bases, with 20 bases lying between them. The CDR3 nucleotides read TGTGCCAGCAGCCAAGGTGCAGGGGTAACCTACAATGAGCAGTACTTC. This translates into CASSQGAGVTYNEQYF.

The CDR3 DNA sequence: TGCAGTGCTAGAGATCTTAGGACAGGGAACACTGAAGCTTTCTTT. Amino acids: CSARDLRTGNTEAFF. The chain carries TRBV20-1 and TRBJ1-1; 7 bases fit TRBD1. V was clipped by 0 bases and J by 1 base; unmatched bases: 5. Per the germline V gene, CDR1 is DFQATT and CDR2 is SNEGSKA (reference sequence). There are 15 residues in the CDR3.

Concerning this clonotype: The junction differs from germline at one of its ends, possibly a read error. The chain recombines TRBV5-6 with TRBJ2-1; 7 bases map to TRBD2. Germline V gene lookup returns CDR1 SGHDT and CDR2 YYEEEE. The CDR3 spans 16 residues. CDR3 residues: CAHGRIRTSPNNGQFF. CDR3 coding DNA: TGTGCCCATGGGAGAATACGGACTAGTCCTAACAATGGGCAGTTCTTC.

This clonotype came up a few times. The rearrangement uses TRBV4-2 and TRBJ1-2; D perhaps matches TRBD1 (5 bases). Germline-derived CDR1 and CDR2 are LGHNA and YNFKEQ. The ends were cut back, 3 bases at V and 2 bases at J, with 13 bases in the middle. This CDR3 is built from 15 residues. CDR3 DNA: TGTGCCAGCAGCCATAATAAAGGGGCGAACTATGGCTACACCTTC. Its protein product is CASSHNKGANYGYTF.

This clonotype was seen only once. V and J are TRBV20-1 and TRBJ1-2; 12 bases map to TRBD1. This CDR3 contains 16 residues. J was trimmed by 0 bases and V by 5 bases; bases with no gene match: 7. CDR1 is DFQATT and CDR2 is SNEGSKA in the germline V gene (reference sequence). CDR3 sequence: CSAEPGQGAPNYGYTF. CDR3 coding DNA: TGCAGTGCTGAACCGGGACAGGGGGCCCCTAACTATGGCTACACCTTC.

The chain joins TRBV13 to TRBJ1-2, with TRBD1 identical over 10 bases. The germline V gene encodes CDR1 PRHDT and CDR2 FYEKMQ (reference sequence). After removal of 5 bases from V and 7 bases from J, the junction contained 10 bases not matched to a gene. The CDR3 has 15 amino acids. CDR3 in amino acids: CASSPGGQGGVGYTF. Here the CDR3 DNA reads TGTGCCAGCAGCCCGGGAGGACAGGGGGGTGTTGGCTACACCTTC.

For this clonotype: The junction departs from the called germline gene at one end, perhaps through a read error. The gene calls are TRBV12-3 or TRBV12-4 and TRBJ2-3, with 9 positions matching TRBD2. The CDR3 length is 17 residues. The CDR3 DNA is TGTGCCAGCAGTTTAACCCTAGCGGGACGAAGCACAGATGCGCAATATTTT. This sequence encodes CASSLTLAGRSTDAQYF.

The chain combines TRBV20-1 with TRBJ2-1; 7 positions match TRBD2. CDR3 length: 13 residues. Germline CDR1 DFQATT, CDR2 SNEGSKA (reference sequence). J was trimmed by 9 bases and V by 1 base; bases with no gene match: 6. The CDR3 loop is CSARGGGSGEQFF. CDR3 sequence (DNA): TGCAGTGCTAGAGGGGGCGGGAGCGGTGAGCAGTTCTTC.

This clonotype was observed a few times. The chain combines TRBV19 with TRBJ2-1, with 9 bases lining up with TRBD2. J was trimmed by 4 bases and V by 10 bases; bases with no gene match: 8. The CDR3 has 14 residues. The germline CDR1 and CDR2 sequences are LNHDA and SQIVND (reference sequence). In DNA form, the CDR3 reads TGTGCCACCCAGCGGGAGGTGGTATACAATGAGCAGTTCTTC. This gives the protein CATQREVVYNEQFF.

This clonotype showed up just a few times. The chain combines TRBV3-1 with TRBJ2-1, with 8 bases that match TRBD2. The CDR3 covers 13 residues. The V and J ends lost 4 bases and 10 bases, in that order; junction bases with no gene match: 6. Germline CDR1 LGHDT, CDR2 YNNKEL (reference sequence). In DNA form, the CDR3 reads TGTGCCAGCAGCCTGGTAGCGGGAAGGGAGCAGTTCTTC. Amino acid sequence: CASSLVAGREQFF.

The CDR3 spells CASSVGLAGVNTDTQYF. CDR3 DNA: TGCGCCAGCAGCGTAGGACTAGCGGGGGTGAACACAGATACGCAGTATTTT. This rearrangement joins TRBV5-1 to TRBJ2-3; 13 bases are shared with TRBD2. Trimming at V came to 4 bases and at J to 2 bases, leaving 7 bases not matched to a gene. Per germline, CDR1 SGHRS and CDR2 YFSETQ. This CDR3 has 17 amino acids.

This rearrangement joins TRBV20-1 to TRBJ2-2; tentative D call: TRBD2 (5 bases). In germline, CDR1 is DFQATT, CDR2 SNEGSKA (reference sequence). CDR3 length: 14 amino acids. Deletions cut 3 bases from V and 3 bases from J, with 11 bases between. The CDR3 region is CSARPGSHTGELFF. In DNA, the CDR3 is TGCAGTGCTAGGCCGGGATCCCACACCGGGGAGCTGTTTTTT.

The rearrangement links TRBV5-1 to TRBJ2-7; D not resolved. The CDR3 loop spans 15 amino acids. V was clipped by 4 bases and J by 3 bases, with 17 bases between them. Germline V CDR1 and CDR2: SGHRS, YFSETQ. The CDR3 reads CASSATARVNYEQYF. Here the CDR3 DNA reads TGCGCCAGCAGCGCCACAGCGAGAGTCAACTACGAGCAGTACTTC.